These 2 T cell receptor beta chains originate from one sample sequenced in a study of cytomegalovirus exposure and HLA in healthy donors. The primer mix had 60 Vbeta and 13 Jbeta primers. The assay was immunoSEQ multiplex PCR, and TCRdb's table has in-frame clones only and misses some. The table records approximately 200,000 clones, 84% of them present only once. The sample comprised PBMCs. Source of these receptors: a boy between 10 and 17 years old in good health and CMV-seronegative.

The count of this clone is one. CDR3 DNA: TGTGCCAGCAGCCCCTTCCGACAGGGCCGGGACACAGATACGCAGTATTTT. As protein: CASSPFRQGRDTDTQYF. This sequence joins TRBV7-9 and TRBJ2-3; 7 nucleotides agree with TRBD1. After removal of 5 bases from V and 2 bases from J, the junction contained 13 bases not matched to a gene. This CDR3 is 17 amino acids long. Germline CDR1 reads SEHNR; CDR2 reads FQNEAQ (reference sequence).

This clone was seen only a few times. This sequence joins TRBV5-1 and TRBJ2-5, with 13 nucleotides matching TRBD2. Losses at the gene ends were 2 bases for V and 5 bases for J; bases not matched to a gene: 6. This CDR3 spans 16 amino acids. Germline CDR1 and CDR2: SGHRS and YFSETQ. The CDR3 coding sequence is TGCGCCAGCAGCTTCGCCGGACTAGCGGGAGATGAGACCCAGTACTTC. Encoded protein: CASSFAGLAGDETQYF. The full variable domain, completed using reference TRBV5-1 and TRBJ2-5, is KAGVTQTPRYLIKTRGQQVTLSCSPISGHRSVSWYQQTPGQGLQFLFEYFSETQRNKGNFPGRFSGRQFSNSRSEMNVSTLELGDSALYLCASSFAGLAGDETQYFGPGTRLLVL.